Sequencing of this TCR beta chain was carried out in a study of long-term antiretroviral therapy in people with HIV. The assay used was immunoSEQ (version v3.0), run at survey level. Generated by immunoSEQ multiplex PCR, the TCRdb table keeps only in-frame clones and is missing some. This sample has about 36,000 clones, with 94% found just once. Details on this clone: Its antigen remains unidentified.

Findings and caveats of the study: Controls exceeded HIV repertoires in CDR3 length range. ART was followed by higher diversity that remained below transplant donor controls. Clones expanded before ART dominated the repertoire at all time points.

This CDR3 spans 15 amino acids. V shed 3 bases and J shed 0 bases, with 11 bases lying between them. Germline CDR1 and CDR2: MGHRA and YSYEKL. Among participants with HIV, every one received treatment in the United States. The sequenced sample was unsorted PBMCs, obtained 4.1 years after starting antiretroviral therapy. V usage is TRBV4-1 and J usage is TRBJ1-1, with D tentatively TRBD1 (6 bases). This TCR came from a woman aged 45-59 years with HIV. The CDR3 DNA reads TGCGCCAGCAGCCAGTCTGAGGGGGTGAACACTGAAGCTTTCTTT. Residues: CASSQSEGVNTEAFF.